Listed below are T cell receptor beta chains from one sample, sequenced in a study of Ad26.COV2.S vaccination and SARS-CoV-2 variants. Measured with immunoSEQ multiplex PCR; TCRdb has only the in-frame clones, and not every one. The sample contains roughly 420,000 clones, 89% of which appear only once. Sequences were derived from peripheral blood, sampled in a trial of Ad26.COV2.S vaccine versus placebo. The source is a person aged 18-60 years who received the Ad26.COV2.S COVID-19 vaccine or a placebo. Both conserved end residues are part of each CDR3. Fields, in order: CDR3 protein, CDR3 DNA, J gene, V gene, clone size, D gene. The D gene is left open where the match is weak. Size tells how often a clone was seen (once, few, many) or the class of an expanded clone, and some rows leave it out.

CDR3aa: CASSGSAGRAGELFF; CDR3nt: TGCGCCAGCAGCGGTTCGGCAGGTCGGGCCGGGGAGCTGTTTTTT; j_gene: TRBJ2-2; v_gene: TRBV5-1; abundance: NA; d_gene: NA
CDR3aa: CASTLGGRVGEQFF; CDR3nt: TGTGCCAGCACCCTGGGGGGTAGGGTCGGTGAGCAGTTCTTC; j_gene: TRBJ2-1; v_gene: TRBV28; abundance: NA; d_gene: NA
CDR3aa: CASSYDGTNILNEQFF; CDR3nt: TGCGCCAGCAGCTACGACGGGACTAACATTCTAAATGAGCAGTTCTTC; j_gene: TRBJ2-1; v_gene: TRBV5-1; abundance: NA; d_gene: TRBD2
CDR3aa: CASSLVAGNQPQHF; CDR3nt: TGCGCCAGCAGCTTGGTAGCGGGTAATCAGCCCCAGCATTTT; j_gene: TRBJ1-5; v_gene: TRBV5-1; abundance: NA; d_gene: NA
CDR3aa: CASSEFEQEYNEQFF; CDR3nt: TGTGCCAGCAGTGAATTCGAGCAGGAGTACAATGAGCAGTTCTTC; j_gene: TRBJ2-1; v_gene: TRBV2; abundance: NA; d_gene: NA
CDR3aa: CASSDPAERFTDTQYF; CDR3nt: TGTGCCAGCAGTGACCCCGCTGAGCGATTCACAGATACGCAGTATTTT; j_gene: TRBJ2-3; v_gene: TRBV25-1; abundance: NA; d_gene: NA
CDR3aa: CASSRTGGWKTNEKLFF; CDR3nt: TGTGCCAGCAGCCGGACAGGGGGGTGGAAAACTAATGAAAAACTGTTTTTT; j_gene: TRBJ1-4; v_gene: TRBV5-8; abundance: NA; d_gene: TRBD1
CDR3aa: CAWNRGREIEKLFF; CDR3nt: TGTGCCTGGAATCGGGGGAGGGAGATTGAAAAACTGTTTTTT; j_gene: TRBJ1-4; v_gene: TRBV30; abundance: NA; d_gene: NA
CDR3aa: CASSLRRTNEKLFF; CDR3nt: TGTGCCAGCAGCCTAAGACGGACTAATGAAAAACTGTTTTTT; j_gene: TRBJ1-4; v_gene: TRBV4-2; abundance: NA; d_gene: NA
CDR3aa: CASSLGGIEQYF; CDR3nt: TGTGCCAGCAGCTTAGGGGGAATTGAGCAGTACTTC; j_gene: TRBJ2-7; v_gene: TRBV7-8; abundance: NA; d_gene: NA
CDR3aa: CASSPPVAGANVLTF; CDR3nt: TGTGCCAGCAGTCCCCCCGTAGCTGGGGCCAACGTCCTGACTTTC; j_gene: TRBJ2-6; v_gene: TRBV11-1; abundance: NA; d_gene: NA
CDR3aa: CASTESGGTDTQYF; CDR3nt: TGTGCCAGCACTGAAAGCGGAGGCACAGATACGCAGTATTTT; j_gene: TRBJ2-3; v_gene: TRBV28; abundance: NA; d_gene: NA
CDR3aa: CAWRVTGADTQYF; CDR3nt: TGTGCCTGGAGGGTCACGGGAGCCGATACGCAGTATTTT; j_gene: TRBJ2-3; v_gene: TRBV30; abundance: NA; d_gene: NA
CDR3aa: CASSQLAGEGTQYF; CDR3nt: TGTGCCAGCAGCCAATTAGCGGGAGAGGGTACGCAGTATTTT; j_gene: TRBJ2-3; v_gene: TRBV3-1/TRBV3-2; abundance: NA; d_gene: TRBD2
CDR3aa: CASSFGDSRTGELFF; CDR3nt: TGTGCCAGCAGTTTTGGGGACAGCCGGACCGGGGAGCTGTTTTTT; j_gene: TRBJ2-2; v_gene: TRBV7-3; abundance: NA; d_gene: TRBD1
CDR3aa: CASSSRTGNTEAFF; CDR3nt: TGTGCCAGCAGTTCCCGGACAGGGAACACTGAAGCTTTCTTT; j_gene: TRBJ1-1; v_gene: TRBV6-6; abundance: few; d_gene: TRBD1
CDR3aa: CASSQGKLNTEAFF; CDR3nt: TGCGCCAGCAGCCAAGGAAAACTGAACACTGAAGCTTTCTTT; j_gene: TRBJ1-1; v_gene: TRBV4-3; abundance: once; d_gene: NA
CDR3aa: CASSLAGTGNEKLFF; CDR3nt: TGCGCCAGCAGCTTGGCCGGGACAGGGAATGAAAAACTGTTTTTT; j_gene: TRBJ1-4; v_gene: TRBV5-1; abundance: NA; d_gene: TRBD1
CDR3aa: CASSRPGLDEQFF; CDR3nt: TGTGCCAGCAGTCGACCGGGACTAGATGAGCAGTTCTTC; j_gene: TRBJ2-1; v_gene: TRBV2; abundance: NA; d_gene: TRBD2
CDR3aa: CASSQPYGYTF; CDR3nt: TGTGCCAGCAGTCAACCCTATGGCTACACCTTC; j_gene: TRBJ1-2; v_gene: TRBV6-6; abundance: NA; d_gene: NA
CDR3aa: CASSRTGWGTEAFF; CDR3nt: TGTGCCAGCAGCCGTACAGGGTGGGGGACTGAAGCTTTCTTT; j_gene: TRBJ1-1; v_gene: TRBV7-2; abundance: NA; d_gene: NA
CDR3aa: CASSQYDTIYGYTF; CDR3nt: TGCGCCAGCAGCCAATACGACACGATTTATGGCTACACCTTC; j_gene: TRBJ1-2; v_gene: TRBV4-3; abundance: once; d_gene: NA
CDR3aa: CASSPSVGFSAQYF; CDR3nt: TGTGCCAGCAGCCCCTCTGTGGGGTTTTCGGCCCAGTACTTC; j_gene: TRBJ2-5; v_gene: TRBV3-1/TRBV3-2; abundance: NA; d_gene: NA
CDR3aa: CASSYPGQQETQYF; CDR3nt: TGTGCCAGCAGTTACCCCGGACAGCAAGAGACCCAGTACTTC; j_gene: TRBJ2-5; v_gene: TRBV6-6; abundance: NA; d_gene: NA
CDR3aa: CASSLVRGSGEQYF; CDR3nt: TGTGCCAGCAGCTTAGTTCGGGGATCGGGCGAGCAGTACTTC; j_gene: TRBJ2-7; v_gene: TRBV7-2; abundance: NA; d_gene: NA
CDR3aa: CAGNKGGSKDTEAFF; CDR3nt: TGTGCCGGGAACAAGGGGGGCTCGAAGGACACTGAAGCTTTCTTT; j_gene: TRBJ1-1; v_gene: TRBV6-6; abundance: NA; d_gene: NA
CDR3aa: CSARGQGSGYTF; CDR3nt: TGCAGCGCAAGGGGACAGGGCTCTGGCTACACCTTC; j_gene: TRBJ1-2; v_gene: TRBV29-1; abundance: NA; d_gene: TRBD1
CDR3aa: CATSRKRESGGELFF; CDR3nt: TGTGCCACCAGCAGGAAGCGGGAGAGTGGCGGGGAGCTGTTTTTT; j_gene: TRBJ2-2; v_gene: TRBV15; abundance: NA; d_gene: TRBD2
CDR3aa: CASIWGGAQETQYF; CDR3nt: TGTGCCAGCATTTGGGGCGGGGCCCAAGAGACCCAGTACTTC; j_gene: TRBJ2-5; v_gene: TRBV6-6; abundance: NA; d_gene: NA
CDR3aa: CASKLASNTEAFF; CDR3nt: TGTGCCAGCAAGCTTGCTTCAAACACTGAAGCTTTCTTT; j_gene: TRBJ1-1; v_gene: TRBV7-2; abundance: NA; d_gene: NA
CDR3aa: CASSQEFQWGTQYF; CDR3nt: TGCGCCAGCAGCCAAGAGTTCCAATGGGGGACGCAGTATTTT; j_gene: TRBJ2-3; v_gene: TRBV4-3; abundance: NA; d_gene: NA
CDR3aa: CASSLGQGSSPLHF; CDR3nt: TGTGCCAGCAGCCTGGGGCAGGGAAGTTCACCCCTCCACTTT; j_gene: TRBJ1-6; v_gene: TRBV7-6; abundance: NA; d_gene: NA
CDR3aa: CASSLVAGPGELFF; CDR3nt: TGTGCCAGCAGCTTAGTAGCGGGACCCGGGGAGCTGTTTTTT; j_gene: TRBJ2-2; v_gene: TRBV7-9; abundance: NA; d_gene: TRBD2
CDR3aa: CASSAYEQYPNEQFF; CDR3nt: TGCGCCAGCAGCGCCTACGAACAGTACCCCAATGAGCAGTTCTTC; j_gene: TRBJ2-1; v_gene: TRBV4-3; abundance: NA; d_gene: NA
CDR3aa: CASSLRLIGAQPQHF; CDR3nt: TGTGCCAGCAGCTTGAGGTTAATTGGGGCGCAGCCCCAGCATTTT; j_gene: TRBJ1-5; v_gene: TRBV5-8; abundance: NA; d_gene: NA
CDR3aa: CASSQGLRLAGKETQYF; CDR3nt: TGTGCCAGCAGCCAAGGGTTGCGGCTAGCGGGGAAAGAGACCCAGTACTTC; j_gene: TRBJ2-5; v_gene: TRBV3-1/TRBV3-2; abundance: NA; d_gene: TRBD2
CDR3aa: CASNLMPNREKLFF; CDR3nt: TGTGCCAGCAACCTAATGCCAAACCGGGAAAAACTGTTTTTT; j_gene: TRBJ1-4; v_gene: TRBV5-5; abundance: NA; d_gene: NA
CDR3aa: CASSSPTGGSDEQYF; CDR3nt: TGTGCCAGCAGCTCTCCAACAGGGGGCTCCGACGAGCAGTACTTC; j_gene: TRBJ2-7; v_gene: TRBV5-4; abundance: NA; d_gene: TRBD1
CDR3aa: CASSLVARLEAFF; CDR3nt: TGTGCCAGCAGCTTAGTAGCCCGGCTGGAAGCTTTCTTT; j_gene: TRBJ1-1; v_gene: TRBV7-2; abundance: NA; d_gene: NA
CDR3aa: CASSGGVDEKLFF; CDR3nt: TGTGCCAGCAGTGGAGGGGTAGATGAAAAACTGTTTTTT; j_gene: TRBJ1-4; v_gene: TRBV2; abundance: few; d_gene: NA
CDR3aa: CASRASGGETQYF; CDR3nt: TGTGCCAGCAGGGCCTCCGGGGGGGAGACCCAGTACTTC; j_gene: TRBJ2-5; v_gene: TRBV12-3/TRBV12-4; abundance: NA; d_gene: TRBD2